This T cell receptor beta chain was sequenced for a study of Tregs in tolerant kidney transplant recipients. Study-wide findings and caveats: Expanding Tregs on activated donor B cells appeared to best identify donor-specific TCRbeta clones. No direct test of biological reproducibility was done here.

The CDR3 totals 14 residues. Trimming cost V 3 bases and J 5 bases, with 11 bases left between them. Germline assignment: CDR1 SGDLS and CDR2 YYNGEE. Thawed PBMCs were FACS-sorted into unstimulated CD4+CD25+CD127- regulatory T cells, CD4+CD25- non-regulatory cells, CD4 and CD8 cells. On this clone itself: Its specificity is not known.

Assay used: immunoSEQ multiplex PCR; TCRdb lists only in-frame clones, some missing. Here the sample spans about 60,000 clones, 80% to 95% being singletons. The sequence was obtained from a human donor who received a combined kidney and bone marrow transplant. The material was CD8+ T cells from blood, obtained before the transplant. This sequence joins TRBV9 and TRBJ2-2; a possible D gene is TRBD2 (5 bases). Written as DNA, the CDR3 is TGTGCCAGCAGCGCCACATCGGGAACCGGGGAGCTGTTTTTT. As protein: CASSATSGTGELFF.